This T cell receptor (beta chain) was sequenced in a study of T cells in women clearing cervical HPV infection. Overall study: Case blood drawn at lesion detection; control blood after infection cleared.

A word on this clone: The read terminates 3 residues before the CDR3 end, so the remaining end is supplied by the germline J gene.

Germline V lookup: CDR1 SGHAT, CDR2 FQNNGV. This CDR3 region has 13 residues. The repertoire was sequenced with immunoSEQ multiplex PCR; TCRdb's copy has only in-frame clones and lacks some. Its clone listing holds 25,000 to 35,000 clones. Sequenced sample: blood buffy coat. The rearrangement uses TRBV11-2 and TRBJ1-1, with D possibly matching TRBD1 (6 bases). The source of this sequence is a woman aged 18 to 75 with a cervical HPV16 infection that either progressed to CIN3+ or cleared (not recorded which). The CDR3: CASSLVQDRTAFF. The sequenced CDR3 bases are TGTGCCAGCAGCTTAGTTCAGGACAGAACA. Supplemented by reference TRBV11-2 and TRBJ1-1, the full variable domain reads EAGVAQSPRYKIIEKRQSVAFWCNPISGHATLYWYQQILGQGPKLLIQFQNNGVVDDSQLPKDRFSAERLKGVDSTLKIQPAKLEDSAVYLCASSLVQDRTAFFGQGTRLTVV.